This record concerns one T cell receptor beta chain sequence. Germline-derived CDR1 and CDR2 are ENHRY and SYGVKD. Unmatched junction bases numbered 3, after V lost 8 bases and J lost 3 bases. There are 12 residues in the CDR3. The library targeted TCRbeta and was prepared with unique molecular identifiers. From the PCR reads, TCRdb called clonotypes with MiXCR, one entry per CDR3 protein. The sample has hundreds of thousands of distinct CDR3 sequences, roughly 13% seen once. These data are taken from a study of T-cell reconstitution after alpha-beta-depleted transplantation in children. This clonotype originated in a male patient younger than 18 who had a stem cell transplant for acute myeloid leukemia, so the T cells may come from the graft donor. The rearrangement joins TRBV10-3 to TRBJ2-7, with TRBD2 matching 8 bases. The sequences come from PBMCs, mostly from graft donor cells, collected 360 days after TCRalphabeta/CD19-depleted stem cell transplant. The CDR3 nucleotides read TGTGCCATCGGAACTAGCGGCTACGAGCAGTACTTC. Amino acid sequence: CAIGTSGYEQYF.